Below are 29 T cell receptor beta chains sequenced from a single sample in a study of shared clonotypes between healthy human individuals. Sequenced by immunoSEQ multiplex PCR; TCRdb stores in-frame clones only, minus some. The sample shows about 2.3 million clones, around 93% of them seen only once. Sequenced: naive CD4+ T cells from PBMCs. Subset indicated: CD45RA+ positively selected. These receptors were collected from a man aged 18-30 years in good health. Some clones in this sample may be carry-over from other donors' samples.

The rearrangement joins TRBV4-1 to TRBJ1-4; D gene unclear. Trimming stripped 1 base from V and 3 bases from J, with 3 bases between. The CDR3 spans 13 residues. Germline assignment: CDR1 MGHRA and CDR2 YSYEKL. The CDR3 reads CASSQGPNEKLFF. The CDR3, as DNA: TGCGCCAGCAGCCAAGGTCCTAATGAAAAACTGTTTTTT.

V and J are TRBV4-3 and TRBJ2-4; possibly TRBD1 or TRBD2 for D (6 bases each). Germline-derived CDR1 and CDR2 are LGHNA and YSLEER. The V end was cut by 1 base, the J end by 6 bases, with 13 bases between. This CDR3 spans 15 amino acids. CDR3 protein: CASSQAGTGANIQYF. The CDR3 nucleotides read TGCGCCAGCAGCCAAGCCGGGACGGGGGCAAACATTCAGTACTTC.

V and J are TRBV4-1 and TRBJ2-1, with TRBD2 matching over 8 bases. Germline CDR1 MGHRA, CDR2 YSYEKL. CDR3 length: 18 amino acids. V trimming: 0 bases; J trimming: 3 bases; junction bases outside the gene matches: 10. This CDR3 reads CASSQDGRALGDYNEQFF. DNA for the CDR3: TGCGCCAGCAGCCAAGACGGGAGGGCTTTGGGAGACTACAATGAGCAGTTCTTC.

The chain couples TRBV11-3 to TRBJ2-3, with TRBD1 identical over 10 bases. V lost 5 bases, J lost 6 bases, and 2 bases stayed unmatched. CDR1 and CDR2 (germline): SGHNT, YENEEA. CDR3 size: 13 residues. CDR3 protein: CASSRTGGDTQYF. CDR3 nucleotide sequence: TGTGCCAGCAGCCGGACAGGGGGGGATACGCAGTATTTT.

This rearrangement joins TRBV28 to TRBJ1-2; D uncertain. Germline CDR1 MDHEN, CDR2 SYDVKM. V was clipped by 6 bases and J by 5 bases, with 13 bases between them. This CDR3 has 13 residues. The CDR3 region is CASSGPSGYGYTF. The CDR3 region has the DNA TGTGCCAGCAGCGGACCCTCGGGTTATGGCTACACCTTC.

Worth noting for this clone: The DNA is left out, because the CDR3 cannot be placed on it with certainty; the CDR3 is given as TCRdb lists it. This sequence joins TRBV6-5 and TRBJ1-3; the D call TRBD1 from the table was never checked on the DNA. The CDR3 spans 16 residues, counting both ends. Germline V gene data show CDR1 as MNHEY and CDR2 as SVGAGI. CDR3 region: CASSSSTGPTGNTIYF.

V and J are TRBV7-9 and TRBJ2-7; D remains unclear. The V end lost 1 base, the J end lost 6 bases, and 7 bases lay between the germline ends. CDR3 size: 12 residues. From germline, CDR1 is SEHNR and CDR2 FQNEAQ (reference sequence). The CDR3 DNA reads TGTGCCAGCAGCTTAGTGGGTAGCGAGCAGTACTTC. Protein sequence: CASSLVGSEQYF. Full variable domain (outside the CDR3, taken from reference TRBV7-9 and TRBJ2-7): DTGVSQNPRHKITKRGQNVTFRCDPISEHNRLYWYRQTLGQGPEFLTYFQNEAQLEKSRLLSDRFSAERPKGSFSTLEIQRTEQGDSAMYLCASSLVGSEQYFGPGTRLTVT.

This clone was seen once. V is TRBV14 and J is TRBJ2-7; D assignment may be TRBD1 or TRBD2 (6 bases each). V was trimmed by 4 bases and J by 6 bases, leaving 25 bases between them. The germline V gene encodes CDR1 SGHDN and CDR2 FVKESK. The CDR3 extends over 17 amino acids. CDR3 coding DNA: TGTGCCAGCAGCCGGCGGGACGAGTCTGTGGGGGCTCTCGAGCAGTACTTC. Its translation is CASSRRDESVGALEQYF.

The CDR3 protein is CASSYSNSLPAQYF. In nucleotides, the CDR3 is TGTGCCAGCAGTTACTCGAACTCCCTGCCGGCGCAGTATTTT. The chain has TRBV6-5 and TRBJ2-3; D gene unclear. CDR1 and CDR2 from the germline V gene are MNHEY and SVGAGI. The CDR3 runs to 14 residues. Trimming removed 0 bases at V and 10 bases at J, with 14 bases between.

V is TRBV5-1 and J is TRBJ1-2, with 9 positions matching TRBD1. CDR3 length equals 14 residues. V was pared by 4 bases and J by 7 bases, with 8 bases of the junction left unmatched. The germline gives CDR1 SGHRS, CDR2 YFSETQ. This CDR3 is CASSDDRGAFGYTF. The CDR3 region has the DNA TGCGCCAGCAGCGATGACAGGGGGGCATTTGGCTACACCTTC.

This chain connects TRBV6-6 to TRBJ2-1; TRBD2 might be the D (5 bases). The CDR3 has 16 residues. The germline gives CDR1 MNHNY, CDR2 SVGAGI (reference sequence). The V end was cut by 2 bases, the J end by 4 bases, with 15 bases between. CDR3 in amino acids: CASSYGFREQYNEQFF. The CDR3 region has the DNA TGTGCCAGCAGTTACGGATTTAGGGAGCAGTACAATGAGCAGTTCTTC.

The rearrangement links TRBV19 to TRBJ2-2; 9 nucleotides match TRBD1. This CDR3 spans 13 amino acids. The V gene end was trimmed by 10 bases and the J gene end by 6 bases; junction bases not matched to a gene: 6. Germline V gene sequence: CDR1 LNHDA, CDR2 SQIVND (reference sequence). This CDR3 is CATSRQGAGELFF. The CDR3 DNA reads as TGTGCCACAAGTCGACAGGGGGCCGGGGAGCTGTTTTTT. The full variable domain, its missing parts supplied by reference TRBV19 and TRBJ2-2, is DGGITQSPKYLFRKEGQNVTLSCEQNLNHDAMYWYRQDPGQGLRLIYYSQIVNDFQKGDIAEGYSVSREKKESFPLTVTSAQKNPTAFYLCATSRQGAGELFFGEGSRLTVL.

The chain joins TRBV6-6 to TRBJ2-5, with a tentative D call TRBD2 (6 bases). Between the trimmed V and J ends, which lost 0 bases and 5 bases, there was a span of 10 bases. CDR3 size: 14 residues. Germline V gene data show CDR1 as MNHNY and CDR2 as SVGAGI (reference sequence). CDR3 coding DNA: TGTGCCAGCAGTTACTCGGAGGGGCAGGAGACCCAGTACTTC. It specifies CASSYSEGQETQYF.

The chain combines TRBV6-1 with TRBJ2-2, with D perhaps assigned TRBD1 or TRBD2 (5 bases each). V lost 5 bases and J lost 8, with 15 bases in between. The CDR3 is 14 residues long. Germline CDR1 is MNHNS and CDR2 is SASEGT. CDR3 in DNA: TGTGCCAGCAGTAAGATCGGGACGACGGGGGAGCTGTTTTTT. Protein: CASSKIGTTGELFF.

V is TRBV6-5 and J is TRBJ1-1; D is possibly TRBD1 (6 bases). CDR3 length equals 15 residues. The germline V and J ends were trimmed by 6 bases and 3 bases, with 17 bases remaining between them. CDR1 and CDR2 (germline): MNHEY, SVGAGI. The CDR3 loop reads CASRVGGGVDTEAFF. In nucleotides, the CDR3 is TGTGCCAGCAGGGTAGGAGGGGGTGTCGACACTGAAGCTTTCTTT.

This clone was seen a handful of times. It is unclear where the CDR3 begins or ends on the DNA, so no DNA is shown, and the CDR3 is as TCRdb lists it. The rearrangement links TRBV6-5 to TRBJ1-1. The CDR3 spans 15 residues, counting both ends. Germline lookup yields CDR1 MNHEY and CDR2 SVGAGI. CDR3 sequence reads: CASSSSGSGHTEAFF.

The chain joins TRBV4-1 to TRBJ1-3; D is uncertain. V lost 4 bases, J lost 4 bases, and 8 bases lay in between. The CDR3 is 13 amino acids. CDR1 and CDR2 from the germline V gene are MGHRA and YSYEKL. Here the CDR3 reads CASSLPKGNTIYF. CDR3 in DNA: TGCGCCAGCAGCCTGCCCAAGGGAAACACCATATATTTT.

V gene TRBV28 combines with J gene TRBJ1-1, with D unclear. This CDR3 is 15 amino acids long. Germline CDR1 MDHEN, CDR2 SYDVKM. Trimming removed 3 bases at V and 9 bases at J, with 20 bases between. CDR3 nucleotide sequence: TGTGCCAGCAGTTTCAGTCAATCGGGCAGGAAAAAAGCTTTCTTT. Its protein product is CASSFSQSGRKKAFF.

The chain is built from TRBV28 and TRBJ1-3; unclear D gene. Deletions cut 3 bases from V and 0 bases from J, with 6 bases between. Germline assignment: CDR1 MDHEN and CDR2 SYDVKM. CDR3 size: 14 residues. The chain's CDR3 is CASSFPFSGNTIYF. In nucleotides, the CDR3 is TGTGCCAGCAGTTTCCCATTCTCTGGAAACACCATATATTTT.

A single count supports this clone. The chain is built from TRBV9 and TRBJ1-1; D unresolved. Germline V gene sequence: CDR1 SGDLS, CDR2 YYNGEE. CDR3 length equals 13 residues. V was trimmed by 0 bases and J by 3 bases, leaving 6 bases between them. The CDR3: CASSVAVYTEAFF. For the CDR3, the DNA is TGTGCCAGCAGCGTAGCAGTATACACTGAAGCTTTCTTT.

This clone was seen only once. This chain uses TRBV10-3 with TRBJ2-5; D gene ambiguous. The CDR3 spans 13 residues. V lost 8 bases and J 1 base, leaving 11 bases between the germline ends. Germline values: CDR1 ENHRY, CDR2 SYGVKD. CDR3 amino acids: CAIAVSPQETQYF. The CDR3 coding sequence is TGTGCCATCGCCGTGAGCCCCCAAGAGACCCAGTACTTC.

The V call is TRBV6-5, the J call TRBJ2-3, with 9 bases matching TRBD2. The CDR3 is 14 amino acids. Germline CDR1 MNHEY, CDR2 SVGAGI. J was trimmed by 1 base and V by 5 bases; bases with no gene match: 1. The CDR3 DNA reads as TGTGCCAGCAGTAAGCGGGAGGGCACAGATACGCAGTATTTT. Translating gives CASSKREGTDTQYF.

The chain joins TRBV15 to TRBJ2-7, with D uncertain. The germline CDR1 and CDR2 sequences are LNHNV and YYDKDF (reference sequence). The CDR3 totals 13 residues. V was trimmed by 2 bases and J by 2 bases, leaving 7 bases between them. This CDR3 reads CATSRTATYEQYF. The CDR3 nucleotides read TGTGCCACCAGCAGAACGGCTACCTACGAGCAGTACTTC.

The V gene is TRBV28, the J gene TRBJ2-6, with D uncertain. Trimming left V 6 bases short and J 3 bases short, with 15 bases between. Germline-derived CDR1 and CDR2 are MDHEN and SYDVKM. CDR3 length: 16 residues. The CDR3 is CASSLTVRGGANVLTF. The CDR3 DNA reads TGTGCCAGCAGCCTAACTGTCCGTGGTGGGGCCAACGTCCTGACTTTC.

Here the CDR3 DNA reads TGTGCCAGCAGTGGTCGAATTGAGCAGTTCTTC. It is translated as CASSGRIEQFF. This rearrangement joins TRBV25-1 to TRBJ2-1; D gene uncertain. The CDR3 is 11 amino acids. Germline V gives CDR1 MGHDK, CDR2 SYGVNS. The germline V and J ends were trimmed by 4 bases and 9 bases, with 7 bases remaining between them. Variable domain in full (rest from reference TRBV25-1 and TRBJ2-1): EADIYQTPRYLVIGTGKKITLECSQTMGHDKMYWYQQDPGMELHLIHYSYGVNSTEKGDLSSESTVSRIRTEHFPLTLESARPSHTSQYLCASSGRIEQFFGPGTRLTVL.

This sequence joins TRBV5-8 and TRBJ2-3; D could derive from TRBD1 or TRBD2 (5 bases each). Trimming shortened V by 0 bases and J by 1 base, and 9 bases separated the two germline ends. Germline V gene data show CDR1 as SGHTS and CDR2 as YDEGEE. The CDR3 is made up of 15 amino acids. The DNA for the CDR3 is TGTGCCAGCAGCTTGGGGGACGTTCGCACAGATACGCAGTATTTT. Residues: CASSLGDVRTDTQYF.

The genes are TRBV5-1 and TRBJ2-5, with D possibly matching TRBD2 (6 bases). Germline V CDR1 and CDR2: SGHRS, YFSETQ. V dropped 2 bases and J dropped 5 bases, with 19 bases sitting between them. The length of the CDR3 is 16 residues. The CDR3 here is CASSLARGGLVETQYF. In DNA, the CDR3 is TGCGCCAGCAGCTTAGCCCGTGGGGGGTTGGTGGAGACCCAGTACTTC.

The rearrangement links TRBV7-9 to TRBJ1-2, with D uncertain. The germline V gene encodes CDR1 SEHNR and CDR2 FQNEAQ (reference sequence). Between the trimmed V and J ends, which lost 1 base and 8 bases, there was a span of 11 bases. The CDR3 extends over 13 amino acids. CDR3 DNA: TGTGCCAGCAGCTTAGACGAGACAATCGGCTACACCTTC. Amino acid sequence: CASSLDETIGYTF. The full variable domain, with the rest looked up from reference TRBV7-9 and TRBJ1-2, is DTGVSQNPRHKITKRGQNVTFRCDPISEHNRLYWYRQTLGQGPEFLTYFQNEAQLEKSRLLSDRFSAERPKGSFSTLEIQRTEQGDSAMYLCASSLDETIGYTFGSGTRLTVV.

This clone was observed a few times. The chain uses TRBV10-1 and TRBJ1-1; D is unclear. V lost 3 bases, J lost 6 bases, and 11 bases lay in between. CDR1 is WNHNN, CDR2 SYGVQD, per germline (reference sequence). This CDR3 is 13 amino acids long. The CDR3: CASSDGPTAEAFF. CDR3 bases: TGCGCCAGCAGTGACGGACCCACGGCTGAAGCTTTCTTT.